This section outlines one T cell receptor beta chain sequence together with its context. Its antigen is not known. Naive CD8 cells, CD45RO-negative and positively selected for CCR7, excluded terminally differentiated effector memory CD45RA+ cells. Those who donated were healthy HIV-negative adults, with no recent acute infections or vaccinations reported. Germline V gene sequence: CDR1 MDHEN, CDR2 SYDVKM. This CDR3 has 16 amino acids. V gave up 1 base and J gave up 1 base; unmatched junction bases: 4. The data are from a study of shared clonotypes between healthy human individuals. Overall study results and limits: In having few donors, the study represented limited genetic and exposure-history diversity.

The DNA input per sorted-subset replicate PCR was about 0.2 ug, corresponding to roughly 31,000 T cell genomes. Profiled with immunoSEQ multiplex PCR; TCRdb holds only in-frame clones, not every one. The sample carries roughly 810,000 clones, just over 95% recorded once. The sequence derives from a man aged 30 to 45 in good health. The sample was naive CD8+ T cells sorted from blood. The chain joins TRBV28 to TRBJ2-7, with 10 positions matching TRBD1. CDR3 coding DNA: TGTGCCAGCAGTTTATTTCCGGGACAGGGGTCCTACGAGCAGTACTTC. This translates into CASSLFPGQGSYEQYF.